Listed below are T cell receptor beta chains from one sample, sequenced in a study of T cell clonotyping in hematopoietic cell transplantation. Repertoires were generated with immunoSEQ multiplex PCR, while TCRdb's copy carries only in-frame clones and drops some. The sample shows around 45,000 clones, about four fifths of them seen only once. Sequences were derived from peripheral blood mononuclear cells, sampled before stem cell transplant. The receptor source for this set is a man aged 60 to 69 with myelodysplastic syndrome. Some clones in this sample may be carry-over from other donors' samples. Each CDR3 is given with its conserved first and last residue. D genes are given only for firm matches. Size is stated for part of the rows, as once, few or many counts, or as a class when the clone is expanded.

clone size	D gene	V gene	J gene	CDR3 protein	CDR3 DNA
.	.	TRBV27	TRBJ1-1	CASLVKNTEAFF	TGTGCCAGCCTCGTCAAGAACACTGAAGCTTTCTTT
few	TRBD2	TRBV5-6	TRBJ2-6	CASSWRLAGVFSGANVLTF	TGTGCCAGCAGCTGGCGACTAGCGGGGGTTTTCTCTGGGGCCAACGTCCTGACTTTC
.	.	TRBV25-1	TRBJ2-6	CASSPGLTLSGANVLTF	TGTGCCAGCTCGCCGGGATTAACCCTCTCTGGGGCCAACGTCCTGACTTTC
.	.	TRBV19	TRBJ2-3	CASSTVTDTQYF	TGTGCCAGTAGTACCGTCACAGATACGCAGTATTTT
few	TRBD1	TRBV27	TRBJ1-3	CASSRRGGGLGNTIYF	TGTGCCAGCAGTCGCCGGGGAGGGGGCCTGGGAAACACCATATATTTT
.	.	TRBV7-2	TRBJ2-6	CASSVAGANVLTF	TGTGCCAGCAGCGTGGCTGGGGCCAACGTCCTGACTTTC
few	.	TRBV6-5	TRBJ2-5	CASSYGRGETQYF	TGTGCCAGCAGTTACGGCAGGGGTGAGACCCAGTACTTC
.	.	TRBV11-2	TRBJ1-1	CASSLDQGRAAFF	TGTGCCAGCAGCTTAGATCAGGGAAGAGCAGCTTTCTTT
.	TRBD2	TRBV27	TRBJ2-1	CASSLDLAGGREQFF	TGTGCCAGCAGTTTAGATCTAGCGGGGGGTCGGGAGCAGTTCTTC
.	.	TRBV6-5	TRBJ2-7	CASSLNRDKLEQYF	TGTGCCAGCAGCCTTAACCGGGACAAACTTGAGCAGTACTTC
once	.	TRBV7-8	TRBJ1-5	CASSLVESWGQPQHF	TGTGCCAGCAGCTTAGTCGAGTCCTGGGGACAGCCCCAGCATTTT
.	TRBD1	TRBV11-3	TRBJ2-2	CASSSGQMTGELFF	TGTGCCAGCAGCTCGGGACAGATGACCGGGGAGCTGTTTTTT
.	TRBD1	TRBV9	TRBJ2-3	CASSAPPGTARDTQYF	TGTGCCAGCAGCGCTCCACCCGGGACAGCTAGAGATACGCAGTATTTT
.	TRBD1	TRBV10-1	TRBJ2-1	CANPNSPRGTSNNEQFF	TGCGCCAACCCAAACAGTCCCAGGGGGACGAGTAACAATGAGCAGTTCTTC
.	.	TRBV15	TRBJ2-2	CATSRDQGGTPTLGELFF	TGTGCCACCAGCAGAGATCAGGGGGGGACCCCAACACTGGGGGAGCTGTTTTTT
once	.	TRBV6-4	TRBJ1-1	CASSDSLGRTEAFF	TGTGCCAGCAGTGACTCGCTTGGGCGGACTGAAGCTTTCTTT
.	.	TRBV10-2	TRBJ1-4	CASKFSGATNEKLFF	TGCGCCAGCAAATTCTCAGGGGCAACTAATGAAAAACTGTTTTTT
.	.	TRBV11-3	TRBJ2-3	CASSLGHITDTQYF	TGTGCCAGCAGCTTAGGACACATCACAGATACGCAGTATTTT
.	.	TRBV16	TRBJ1-5	CASSQASGSQPQHF	TGTGCCAGCAGCCAGGCGTCGGGTAGTCAGCCCCAGCATTTT
.	.	TRBV6-6	TRBJ1-1	CASSYSGWSEAFF	TGTGCCAGCAGTTATTCGGGGTGGAGTGAAGCTTTCTTT
.	.	TRBV27	TRBJ2-1	CASSPRWGTPSYNEQFF	TGTGCCAGCAGCCCCAGGTGGGGGACGCCCTCCTACAATGAGCAGTTCTTC
.	.	TRBV4-3	TRBJ1-2	CASSQVAGYGYTF	TGCGCCAGCAGCCAAGTGGCAGGCTATGGCTACACCTTC
.	.	TRBV7-2	TRBJ1-2	CASSHKVPNYGYTF	TGTGCCAGCAGCCATAAAGTACCTAACTATGGCTACACCTTC
.	.	TRBV4-3	TRBJ2-1	CASSQEISQFYNEQFF	TGCGCCAGCAGCCAAGAAATAAGCCAGTTCTACAATGAGCAGTTCTTC
.	.	TRBV10-3	TRBJ1-1	CASKGSNTEAFF	TGTGCCTCCAAAGGGTCGAACACTGAAGCTTTCTTT
.	.	TRBV6-5	TRBJ2-7	CASSYSRDGEQYF	TGTGCCAGCAGTTACTCGAGGGACGGTGAGCAGTACTTC
.	TRBD2	TRBV7-9	TRBJ2-1	CASSLGTIYNEQFF	TGTGCCAGCAGCCTAGGGACTATTTACAATGAGCAGTTCTTC
.	.	TRBV10-1	TRBJ1-1	CASSRGRDGDTEAFF	TGCGCCAGCAGCCGAGGGAGGGACGGCGACACTGAAGCTTTCTTT
.	.	TRBV5-4	TRBJ1-2	CASSPNAGDGGYTF	TGTGCCAGCAGCCCTAACGCAGGGGATGGGGGCTACACCTTC
.	.	TRBV11-2	TRBJ1-2	CASSLDWSGGGGYTF	TGTGCCAGCAGCTTAGATTGGTCAGGCGGGGGTGGCTACACCTTC
.	.	TRBV29-1	TRBJ1-1	CSAQTGRTEAFF	TGCAGCGCCCAGACCGGTAGGACTGAAGCTTTCTTT
few	.	TRBV30	TRBJ1-6	CAWKGGNSNNSPLHF	TGTGCCTGGAAGGGAGGGAACAGCAATAATTCACCCCTCCACTTT
.	.	TRBV2	TRBJ1-1	CASSEGVKDTEAFF	TGTGCCAGCAGTGAAGGGGTAAAGGACACTGAAGCTTTCTTT
.	TRBD1	TRBV27	TRBJ1-1	CASSHQTGGNTEAFF	TGTGCCAGCAGCCACCAGACAGGGGGGAACACTGAAGCTTTCTTT
.	.	TRBV20-1	TRBJ2-5	CSAVLGETQYF	TGCAGTGCTGTTTTAGGAGAGACCCAGTACTTC
.	.	TRBV19	TRBJ1-4	CASSIINVGEKLFF	TGTGCCAGTAGTATAATTAATGTCGGCGAAAAACTGTTTTTT
.	TRBD1	TRBV7-8	TRBJ1-1	CASSLRDRGIMNTEAFF	TGTGCCAGCAGCTTAAGGGACAGGGGAATTATGAACACTGAAGCTTTCTTT
.	.	TRBV19	TRBJ2-2	CASSIRGRDTGELFF	TGTGCCAGTAGTATTAGGGGAAGAGACACCGGGGAGCTGTTTTTT
.	.	TRBV2	TRBJ1-4	CASSDRANEKLFF	TGTGCCAGCAGTGACAGGGCTAATGAAAAACTGTTTTTT
.	.	TRBV9	TRBJ2-1	CASSPRTVFNEQFF	TGTGCCAGCAGCCCCCGGACAGTCTTCAATGAGCAGTTCTTC
.	.	TRBV19	TRBJ2-2	CASSIRQASGTGELFF	TGTGCCAGTAGTATACGGCAGGCCTCGGGCACCGGGGAGCTGTTTTTT
few	.	TRBV30	TRBJ1-6	CAWSRPGGNSPLHF	TGTGCCTGGAGTCGCCCAGGAGGGAATTCACCCCTCCACTTT
.	.	TRBV7-2	TRBJ1-4	CASSPSVGTNEKLFF	TGTGCCAGCAGCCCCTCCGTGGGGACTAATGAAAAACTGTTTTTT
.	TRBD1	TRBV25-1	TRBJ1-1	CASSGSTGGGTEAFF	TGTGCCAGCAGTGGTTCGACAGGGGGCGGCACTGAAGCTTTCTTT
.	.	TRBV6-1	TRBJ1-5	CASSSMGQTNQPQHF	TGTGCCAGCAGCAGTATGGGACAAACAAATCAGCCCCAGCATTTT
.	.	TRBV10-3	TRBJ1-2	CAISGPGGAPNYGYTF	TGTGCCATCAGTGGGCCAGGTGGGGCACCTAACTATGGCTACACCTTC
few	.	TRBV5-8	TRBJ2-1	CASSLGASPFSDEQFF	TGTGCCAGCAGCCTGGGGGCTAGTCCCTTTTCGGATGAGCAGTTCTTC
.	.	TRBV7-8	TRBJ2-6	CASSLASGANVLTF	TGTGCCAGCAGCCTAGCTTCTGGGGCCAACGTCCTGACTTTC
.	.	TRBV10-3	TRBJ1-3	CAISGTGEGNTIYF	TGTGCCATCAGTGGCACCGGGGAGGGAAACACCATATATTTT